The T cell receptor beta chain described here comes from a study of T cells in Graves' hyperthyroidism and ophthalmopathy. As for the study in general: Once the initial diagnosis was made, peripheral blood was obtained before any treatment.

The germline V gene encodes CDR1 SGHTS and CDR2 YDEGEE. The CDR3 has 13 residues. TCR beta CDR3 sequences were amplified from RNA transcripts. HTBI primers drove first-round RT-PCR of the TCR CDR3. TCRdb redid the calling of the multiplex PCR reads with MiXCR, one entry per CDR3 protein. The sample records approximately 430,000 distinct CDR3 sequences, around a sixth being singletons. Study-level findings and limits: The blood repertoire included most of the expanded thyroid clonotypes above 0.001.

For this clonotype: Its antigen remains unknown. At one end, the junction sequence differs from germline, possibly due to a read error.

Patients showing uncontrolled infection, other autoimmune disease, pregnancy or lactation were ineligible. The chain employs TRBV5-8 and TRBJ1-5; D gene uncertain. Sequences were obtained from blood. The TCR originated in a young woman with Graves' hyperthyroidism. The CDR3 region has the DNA TGTGGCAGCAGCGGTTTGATTAATCAGCCCCAGCATTTT. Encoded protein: CGSSGLINQPQHF.